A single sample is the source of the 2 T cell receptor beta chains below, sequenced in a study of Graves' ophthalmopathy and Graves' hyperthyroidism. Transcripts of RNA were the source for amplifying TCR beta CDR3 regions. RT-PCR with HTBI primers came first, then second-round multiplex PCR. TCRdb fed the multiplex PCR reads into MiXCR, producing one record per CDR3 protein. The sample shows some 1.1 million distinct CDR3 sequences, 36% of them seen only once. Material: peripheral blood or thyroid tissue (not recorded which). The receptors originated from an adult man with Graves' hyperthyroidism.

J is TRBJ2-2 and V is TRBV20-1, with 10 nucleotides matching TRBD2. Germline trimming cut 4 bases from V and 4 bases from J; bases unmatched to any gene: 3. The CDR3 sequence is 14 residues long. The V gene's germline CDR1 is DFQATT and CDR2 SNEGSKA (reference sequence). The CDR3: CSATSGSPTGELFF. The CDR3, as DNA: TGCAGTGCTACTAGCGGGAGTCCCACCGGGGAGCTGTTTTTT.

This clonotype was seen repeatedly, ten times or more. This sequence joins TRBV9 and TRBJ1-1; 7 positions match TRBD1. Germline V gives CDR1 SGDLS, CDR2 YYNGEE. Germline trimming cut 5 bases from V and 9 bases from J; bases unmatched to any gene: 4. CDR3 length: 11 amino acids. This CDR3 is CASSRQGKAFF. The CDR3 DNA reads TGTGCCAGCAGTCGACAGGGAAAAGCTTTCTTT.